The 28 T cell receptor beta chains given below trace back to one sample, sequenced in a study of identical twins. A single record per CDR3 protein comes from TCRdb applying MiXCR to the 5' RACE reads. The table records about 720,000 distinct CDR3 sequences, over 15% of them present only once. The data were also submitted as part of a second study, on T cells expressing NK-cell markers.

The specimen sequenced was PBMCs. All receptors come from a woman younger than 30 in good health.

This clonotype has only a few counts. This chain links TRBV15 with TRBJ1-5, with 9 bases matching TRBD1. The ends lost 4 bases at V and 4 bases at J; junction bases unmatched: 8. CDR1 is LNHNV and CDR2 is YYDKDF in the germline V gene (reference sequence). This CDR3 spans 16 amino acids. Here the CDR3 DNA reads TGTGCCACCAGCATCGGGGACAGGGCTACAAATCAGCCCCAGCATTTT. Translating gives CATSIGDRATNQPQHF.

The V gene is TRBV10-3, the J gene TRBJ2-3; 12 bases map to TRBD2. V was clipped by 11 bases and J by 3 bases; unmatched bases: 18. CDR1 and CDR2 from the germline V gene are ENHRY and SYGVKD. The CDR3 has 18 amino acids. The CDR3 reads CAAGPSFMTSGSTDTQYF. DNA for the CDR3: TGTGCCGCCGGCCCCTCCTTCATGACTAGCGGGAGTACAGATACGCAGTATTTT.

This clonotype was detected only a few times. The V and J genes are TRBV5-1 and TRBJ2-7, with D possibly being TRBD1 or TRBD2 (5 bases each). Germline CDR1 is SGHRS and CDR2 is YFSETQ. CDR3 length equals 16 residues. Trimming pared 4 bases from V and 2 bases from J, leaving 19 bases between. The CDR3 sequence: CASSGSTGGVPYEQYF. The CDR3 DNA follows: TGCGCCAGCAGCGGCAGTACTGGGGGTGTCCCCTACGAGCAGTACTTC.

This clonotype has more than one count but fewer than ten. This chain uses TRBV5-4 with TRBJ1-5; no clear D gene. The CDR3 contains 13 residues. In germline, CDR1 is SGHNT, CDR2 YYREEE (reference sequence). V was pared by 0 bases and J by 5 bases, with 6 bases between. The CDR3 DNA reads TGTGCCAGCAGCTTGGGATTGGATCAGCCCCAGCATTTT. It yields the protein CASSLGLDQPQHF.

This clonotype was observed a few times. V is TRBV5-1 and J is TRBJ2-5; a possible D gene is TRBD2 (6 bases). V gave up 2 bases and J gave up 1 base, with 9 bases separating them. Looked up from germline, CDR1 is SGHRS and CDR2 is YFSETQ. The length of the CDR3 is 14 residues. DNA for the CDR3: TGCGCCAGCAGCTTTGGCGGGGCCCAAGAGACCCAGTACTTC. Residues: CASSFGGAQETQYF.

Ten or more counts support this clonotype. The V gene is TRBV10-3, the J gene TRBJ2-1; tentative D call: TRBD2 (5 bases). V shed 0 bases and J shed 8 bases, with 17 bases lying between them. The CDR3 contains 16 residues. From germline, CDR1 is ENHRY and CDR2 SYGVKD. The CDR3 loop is CAISESQGLLMDEQFF. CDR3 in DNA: TGTGCCATCAGTGAGTCCCAAGGACTCCTGATGGATGAGCAGTTCTTC.

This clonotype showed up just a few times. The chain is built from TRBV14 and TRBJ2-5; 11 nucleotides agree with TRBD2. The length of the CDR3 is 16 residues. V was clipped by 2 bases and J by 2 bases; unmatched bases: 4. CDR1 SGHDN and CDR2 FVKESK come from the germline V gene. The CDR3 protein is CASSQILAGAQETQYF. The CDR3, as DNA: TGTGCCAGCAGCCAAATACTAGCGGGGGCTCAAGAGACCCAGTACTTC.

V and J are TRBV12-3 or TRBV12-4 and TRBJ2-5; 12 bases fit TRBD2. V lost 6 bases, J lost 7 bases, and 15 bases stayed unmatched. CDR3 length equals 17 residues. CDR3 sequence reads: CASSSSGRATQIRTQYF. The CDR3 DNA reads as TGTGCCAGCAGCTCTAGCGGGAGGGCCACTCAAATTAGGACCCAGTACTTC.

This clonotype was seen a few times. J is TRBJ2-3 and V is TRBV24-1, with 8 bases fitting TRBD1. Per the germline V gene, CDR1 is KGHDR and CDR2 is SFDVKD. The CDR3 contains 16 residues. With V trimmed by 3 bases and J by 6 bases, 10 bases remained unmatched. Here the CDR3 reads CATSDLDRAVGDTQYF. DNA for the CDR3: TGTGCCACCAGTGATCTGGACAGGGCTGTTGGCGATACGCAGTATTTT.

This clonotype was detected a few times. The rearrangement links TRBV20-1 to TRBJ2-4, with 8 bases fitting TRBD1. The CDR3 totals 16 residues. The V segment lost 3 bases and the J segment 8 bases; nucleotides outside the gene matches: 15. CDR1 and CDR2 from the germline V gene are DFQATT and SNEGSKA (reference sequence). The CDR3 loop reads CSARDNNLRGQDIQYF. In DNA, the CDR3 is TGCAGTGCTAGGGACAACAACCTCAGGGGGCAGGACATTCAGTACTTC.

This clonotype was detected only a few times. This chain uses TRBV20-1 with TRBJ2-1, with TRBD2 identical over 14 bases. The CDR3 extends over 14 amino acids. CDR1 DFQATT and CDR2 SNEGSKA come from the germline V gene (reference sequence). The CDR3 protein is CSLRTSGGYNEQFF. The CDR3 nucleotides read TGCAGCTTAAGGACTAGCGGGGGGTACAATGAGCAGTTCTTC.

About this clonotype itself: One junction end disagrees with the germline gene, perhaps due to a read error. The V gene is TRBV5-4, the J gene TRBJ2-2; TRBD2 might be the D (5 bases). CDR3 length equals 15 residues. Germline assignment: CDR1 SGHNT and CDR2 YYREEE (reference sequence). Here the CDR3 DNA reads TGTGCCAGCAGCTTAAAGGTTTCGAACACCGGGGTGCTGTTTTTT. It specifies CASSLKVSNTGVLFF.

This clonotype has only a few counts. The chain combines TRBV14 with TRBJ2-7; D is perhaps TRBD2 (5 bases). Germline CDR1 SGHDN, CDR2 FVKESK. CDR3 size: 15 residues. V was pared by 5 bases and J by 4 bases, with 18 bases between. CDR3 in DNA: TGTGCCAGCAGCGAAACGGGGTATTGGGGTTACGAGCAGTACTTC. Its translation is CASSETGYWGYEQYF. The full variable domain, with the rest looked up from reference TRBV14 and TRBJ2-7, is EAGVTQFPSHSVIEKGQTVTLRCDPISGHDNLYWYRRVMGKEIKFLLHFVKESKQDESGMPNNRFLAERTGGTYSTLKVQPAELEDSGVYFCASSETGYWGYEQYFGPGTRLTVT.

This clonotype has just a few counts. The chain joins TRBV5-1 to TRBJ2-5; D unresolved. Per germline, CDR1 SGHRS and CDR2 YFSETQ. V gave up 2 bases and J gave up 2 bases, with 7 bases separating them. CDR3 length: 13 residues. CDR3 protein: CASSFDPQETQYF. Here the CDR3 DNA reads TGCGCCAGCAGCTTTGACCCGCAAGAGACCCAGTACTTC.

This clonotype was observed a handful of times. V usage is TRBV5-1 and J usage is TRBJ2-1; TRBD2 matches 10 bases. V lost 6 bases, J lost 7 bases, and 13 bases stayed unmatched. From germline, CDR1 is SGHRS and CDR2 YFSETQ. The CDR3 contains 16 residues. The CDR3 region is CASTFTSGALGNEQFF. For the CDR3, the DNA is TGCGCCAGCACCTTTACTAGCGGGGCCCTAGGGAATGAGCAGTTCTTC.

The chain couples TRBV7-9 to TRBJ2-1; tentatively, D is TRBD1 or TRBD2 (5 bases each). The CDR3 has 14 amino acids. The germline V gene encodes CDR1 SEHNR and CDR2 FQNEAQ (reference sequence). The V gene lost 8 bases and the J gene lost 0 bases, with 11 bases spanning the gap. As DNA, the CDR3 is TGTGCCAGCGAGACAGCGGTCTCCTACAATGAGCAGTTCTTC. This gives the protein CASETAVSYNEQFF. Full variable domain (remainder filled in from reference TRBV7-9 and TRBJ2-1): DTGVSQNPRHKITKRGQNVTFRCDPISEHNRLYWYRQTLGQGPEFLTYFQNEAQLEKSRLLSDRFSAERPKGSFSTLEIQRTEQGDSAMYLCASETAVSYNEQFFGPGTRLTVL.

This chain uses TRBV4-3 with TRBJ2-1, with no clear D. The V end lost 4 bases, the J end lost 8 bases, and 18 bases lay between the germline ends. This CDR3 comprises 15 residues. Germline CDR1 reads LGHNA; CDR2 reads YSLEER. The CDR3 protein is CASSPRALVGDEQFF. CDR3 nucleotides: TGCGCCAGCAGCCCCCGGGCTCTAGTGGGCGATGAGCAGTTCTTC.

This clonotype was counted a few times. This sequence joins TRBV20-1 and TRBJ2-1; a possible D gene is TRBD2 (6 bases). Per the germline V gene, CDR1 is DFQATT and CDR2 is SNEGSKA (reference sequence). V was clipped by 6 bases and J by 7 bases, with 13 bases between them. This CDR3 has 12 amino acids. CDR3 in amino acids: CSARETLNEQFF. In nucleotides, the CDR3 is TGCAGTGCCCGGGAGACTCTGAATGAGCAGTTCTTC.

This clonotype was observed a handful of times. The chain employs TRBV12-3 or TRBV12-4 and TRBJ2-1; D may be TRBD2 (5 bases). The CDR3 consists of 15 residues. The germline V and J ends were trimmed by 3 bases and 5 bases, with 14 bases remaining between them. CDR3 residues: CASSFHAVGNNEQFF. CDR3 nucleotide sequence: TGTGCCAGCAGTTTTCACGCGGTCGGGAACAATGAGCAGTTCTTC.

The CDR3 bases are TGTGCCAGCAGCGTAACCCCGACATCCTACGAGCAGTACTTC. Translation: CASSVTPTSYEQYF. The chain recombines TRBV9 with TRBJ2-7; no clear D. Looked up from germline, CDR1 is SGDLS and CDR2 is YYNGEE. V gave up 1 base and J gave up 1 base, with 9 bases separating them. CDR3 length equals 14 residues.

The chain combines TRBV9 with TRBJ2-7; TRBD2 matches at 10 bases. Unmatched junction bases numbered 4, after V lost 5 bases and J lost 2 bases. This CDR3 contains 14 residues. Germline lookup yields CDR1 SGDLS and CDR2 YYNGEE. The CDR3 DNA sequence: TGTGCCAGCAGTACTAGCGGGGAGGCCTACGAGCAGTACTTC. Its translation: CASSTSGEAYEQYF.

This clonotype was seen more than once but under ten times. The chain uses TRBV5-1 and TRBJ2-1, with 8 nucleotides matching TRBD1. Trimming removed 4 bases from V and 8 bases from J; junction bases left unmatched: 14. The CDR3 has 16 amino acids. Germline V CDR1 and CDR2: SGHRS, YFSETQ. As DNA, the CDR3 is TGCGCCAGCAGCCTTACTGGACAGGGTGTGCGGGATGAGCAGTTCTTC. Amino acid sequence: CASSLTGQGVRDEQFF.

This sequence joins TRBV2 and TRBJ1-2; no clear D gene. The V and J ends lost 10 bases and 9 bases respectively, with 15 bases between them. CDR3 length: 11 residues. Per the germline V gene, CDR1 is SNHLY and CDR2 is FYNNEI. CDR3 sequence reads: CATLRGTSYTF. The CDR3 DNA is TGTGCCACCCTGCGTGGTACGAGCTACACCTTC.

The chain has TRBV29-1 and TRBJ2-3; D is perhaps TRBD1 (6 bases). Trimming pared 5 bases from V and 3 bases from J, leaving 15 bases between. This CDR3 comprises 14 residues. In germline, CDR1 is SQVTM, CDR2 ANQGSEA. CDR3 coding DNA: TGCAGCGTTCAGGGCGGCAGGGGTACAGATACGCAGTATTTT. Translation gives CSVQGGRGTDTQYF.

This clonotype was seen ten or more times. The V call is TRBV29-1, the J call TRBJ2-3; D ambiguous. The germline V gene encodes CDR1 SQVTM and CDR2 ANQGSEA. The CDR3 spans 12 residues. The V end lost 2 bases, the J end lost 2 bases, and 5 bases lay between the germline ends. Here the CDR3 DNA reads TGCAGCGTTGAACAGATCACAGATACGCAGTATTTT. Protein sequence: CSVEQITDTQYF.

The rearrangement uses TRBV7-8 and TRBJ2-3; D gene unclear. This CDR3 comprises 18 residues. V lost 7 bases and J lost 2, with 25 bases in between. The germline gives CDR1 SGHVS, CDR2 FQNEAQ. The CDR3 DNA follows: TGTGCCAGCATAAATATCGGTGGATTAAAAGCCCCCACAGATACGCAGTATTTT. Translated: CASINIGGLKAPTDTQYF. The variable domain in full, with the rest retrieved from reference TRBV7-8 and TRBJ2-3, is GAGVSQSPRYKVAKRGQDVALRCDPISGHVSLFWYQQALGQGPEFLTYFQNEAQLDKSGLPSDRFFAERPEGSVSTLKIQRTQQEDSAVYLCASINIGGLKAPTDTQYFGPGTRLTVL.

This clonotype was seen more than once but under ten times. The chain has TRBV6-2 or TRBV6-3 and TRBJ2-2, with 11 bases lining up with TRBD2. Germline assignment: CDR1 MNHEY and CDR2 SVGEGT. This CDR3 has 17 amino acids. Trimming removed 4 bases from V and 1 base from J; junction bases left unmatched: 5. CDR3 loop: CASSSYGLAGNTGELFF. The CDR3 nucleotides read TGTGCCAGCAGTTCCTATGGACTAGCGGGGAACACCGGGGAGCTGTTTTTT.

CDR3 region: CSASHRGGSDYYGYTF. As DNA, the CDR3 is TGCAGTGCTAGCCACCGGGGAGGGAGCGATTACTATGGCTACACCTTC. The rearrangement joins TRBV20-1 to TRBJ1-2; the D is unclear. The V end lost 3 bases, the J end lost 3 bases, and 20 bases lay between the germline ends. CDR1 DFQATT and CDR2 SNEGSKA come from the germline V gene (reference sequence). The CDR3 loop spans 16 amino acids.